The source of this T cell receptor beta chain is a study of beta chain features in type 1 diabetes. Study outcomes and limitations: Whether HLA type affects TCRB rearrangement stayed undetermined in the present work. Sampled from patients, naive, central memory and Treg TCRB repertoires appeared more similar than those sampled from healthy donors. TCRB CDR3s were moderately but significantly shorter in Type 1 diabetes patients in all four CD4+ subsets.

On this clone itself: Its cognate antigen is unknown.

The CDR3 sequence is 18 residues long. J lost 0 bases, V lost 3 bases, and 7 bases had no gene match. The germline CDR1 and CDR2 sequences are KGHSH and LQKENI. Expressed TCRB transcripts were sequenced, since all the RNA that had been isolated was reverse transcribed. Using immunoSEQ multiplex PCR, the repertoire was profiled, and TCRdb retains in-frame clones only, with some absent. Among 300,000 or so clones listed, about 13% were seen once. Averaging around 120 mL, one heparinised blood draw came from each individual donor. Isolation of CD4+ naive, central memory, regulatory and stem cell-like memory cells was achieved by sorting via CD45RO/CCR7/CD25/CD127/CD95/CD27.

The sequence was obtained from a young man with type 1 diabetes. Material: naive CD4+ T cells from blood. The J gene is TRBJ2-6, the V gene TRBV18, with 8 nucleotides matching TRBD2. The CDR3 DNA is TGTGCCAGCTCACCGCAGAGCGGGAGTGACTCTGGGGCCAACGTCCTGACTTTC. Protein sequence: CASSPQSGSDSGANVLTF. The whole variable domain, remainder taken from reference TRBV18 and TRBJ2-6, is NAGVMQNPRHLVRRRGQEARLRCSPMKGHSHVYWYRQLPEEGLKFMVYLQKENIIDESGMPKERFSAEFPKEGPSILRIQQVVRGDSAAYFCASSPQSGSDSGANVLTFGAGSRLTVL.